The 18 T cell receptor beta chains listed next were all sequenced from one sample in a study of CD8 T cells in ankylosing spondylitis. TCRdb fed the 5' RACE reads into MiXCR, producing one record per CDR3 protein. The sample yields 200,000 or so distinct CDR3 sequences, roughly 25% seen once. Material: blood, either unsorted or a sorted T cell fraction (not recorded which). Receptor source: a male donor with ankylosing spondylitis or in good health (not recorded which).

The genes are TRBV29-1 and TRBJ2-3; D uncertain. CDR1 is SQVTM and CDR2 is ANQGSEA in the germline V gene. CDR3 length: 11 amino acids. V lost 2 bases, J lost 4 bases, and 4 bases lay in between. CDR3 sequence reads: CSVEQADTQYF. CDR3 DNA sequence: TGCAGCGTTGAACAGGCAGATACGCAGTATTTT.

In this sample, this clonotype turned up many times. The gene calls are TRBV3-1 and TRBJ1-2; no clear D gene. This CDR3 has 15 amino acids. The ends were cut back, 0 bases at V and 9 bases at J, with 17 bases in the middle. Germline CDR1 LGHDT, CDR2 YNNKEL (reference sequence). For the CDR3, the DNA is TGTGCCAGCAGCCAAGATCGGGAGGCTCCTTACAGCTACACCTTC. Amino acid sequence: CASSQDREAPYSYTF.

This clonotype was found a few times. The rearrangement links TRBV5-1 to TRBJ2-7, with 9 bases aligning to TRBD1. Germline CDR1 SGHRS, CDR2 YFSETQ. The CDR3 has 15 residues. V trimming: 4 bases; J trimming: 5 bases; junction bases outside the gene matches: 10. The CDR3 region has the DNA TGCGCCAGCAGCATCTTCCCGGGACAGGGTAACGAGCAGTACTTC. Translation: CASSIFPGQGNEQYF.

This clonotype appeared many times. The CDR3 region is CASSKALWLADYYEQYF. The CDR3 DNA is TGTGCCAGCAGCAAAGCGCTTTGGCTAGCAGATTACTACGAGCAGTACTTC. The chain employs TRBV21-1 and TRBJ2-7; the table's D call, TRBD2, has no DNA check behind it. TRBV21-1 is flagged as a pseudogene. There are 17 residues in the CDR3.

This chain connects TRBV20-1 to TRBJ1-1; 9 nucleotides align to TRBD1. There are 14 residues in the CDR3. Germline V lookup: CDR1 DFQATT, CDR2 SNEGSKA (reference sequence). V lost 5 bases to trimming and J lost 1 base; unmatched junction nucleotides: 5. The CDR3 spells CSARPGQGNTEAFF. Here the CDR3 DNA reads TGCAGTGCTCGACCGGGACAGGGGAACACTGAAGCTTTCTTT.

The chain recombines TRBV6-5 with TRBJ2-7; 10 bases fit TRBD2. With V trimmed by 0 bases and J by 2 bases, 1 base remained unmatched. The length of the CDR3 is 15 residues. CDR1 MNHEY and CDR2 SVGAGI come from the germline V gene. CDR3 in amino acids: CASSYSAGGPYEQYF. The CDR3 bases are TGTGCCAGCAGTTACTCAGCGGGAGGGCCCTACGAGCAGTACTTC.

The gene calls are TRBV11-2 and TRBJ1-2, with a tentative D call TRBD1 (5 bases). V shed 0 bases and J shed 6 bases, with 11 bases lying between them. CDR1 is SGHAT and CDR2 is FQNNGV in the germline V gene. The CDR3 length is 14 residues. The CDR3, as DNA: TGTGCCAGCAGCTTAGACAGGGATCGGAATGGCTACACCTTC. Protein: CASSLDRDRNGYTF.

This clonotype turned up a few times. CDR3 region: CASSSRWAGVGVTEQFF. CDR3 sequence (DNA): TGTGCCAGCAGCTCCCGTTGGGCGGGAGTGGGAGTTACCGAGCAGTTCTTC. The rearrangement joins TRBV7-2 to TRBJ2-1, with TRBD2 identical over 7 bases. The CDR3 loop spans 17 amino acids. V was clipped by 4 bases and J by 10 bases; unmatched bases: 19. Germline CDR1 and CDR2: SGHTA and FQGNSA. Full variable domain (outside the CDR3, taken from reference TRBV7-2 and TRBJ2-1): GAGVSQSPSNKVTEKGKDVELRCDPISGHTALYWYRQSLGQGLEFLIYFQGNSAPDKSGLPSDRFSAERTGGSVSTLTIQRTQQEDSAVYLCASSSRWAGVGVTEQFFGPGTRLTVL.

This clonotype has a count of ten or more. This rearrangement joins TRBV6-6 to TRBJ2-7; D gene ambiguous. CDR1 MNHNY and CDR2 SVGAGI come from the germline V gene (reference sequence). Trimming took off 5 bases at V and 0 bases at J, with 8 bases between the two ends. The CDR3 sequence is 13 residues long. The CDR3 region is CASSPDSSYEQYF. The CDR3 DNA follows: TGTGCCAGCAGTCCCGACTCCTCCTACGAGCAGTACTTC.

This clonotype has ten or more counts. CDR3 DNA sequence: TGTGCCAGTGATACTAGCGGGAGGGCCGTTCTGGATACGCAGTATTTT. Translation gives CASDTSGRAVLDTQYF. The J gene is TRBJ2-3, the V gene TRBV7-2; 13 nucleotides agree with TRBD2. Germline lookup yields CDR1 SGHTA and CDR2 FQGNSA. V lost 9 bases and J lost 6; bases outside the gene matches: 12. The CDR3 has 16 amino acids.

CDR3 DNA: TGCAGTGCTAGGACCGAGACTAGCGGGAGAGGGTATACGCAGTATTTT. Translating it yields CSARTETSGRGYTQYF. The rearrangement links TRBV20-1 to TRBJ2-3; 12 positions agree with TRBD2. J lost 7 bases, V lost 3 bases, and 11 bases had no gene match. This CDR3 comprises 16 residues. CDR1 DFQATT and CDR2 SNEGSKA come from the germline V gene (reference sequence).

The CDR3 region is CASSESLGAADTQYF. As DNA, the CDR3 is TGCGCCAGCAGTGAGTCCTTAGGGGCGGCAGATACGCAGTATTTT. V gene TRBV10-1 combines with J gene TRBJ2-3; D possibly corresponds to TRBD1 (5 bases). The germline CDR1 and CDR2 sequences are WNHNN and SYGVQD (reference sequence). The CDR3 has 15 amino acids. V lost 0 bases and J 4 bases, leaving 11 bases between the germline ends.

This clonotype has at least ten counts. The rearrangement joins TRBV9 to TRBJ2-1; 14 bases agree with TRBD2. This CDR3 comprises 17 residues. V gave up 3 bases and J gave up 4 bases; unmatched junction bases: 6. Germline V CDR1 and CDR2: SGDLS, YYNGEE. CDR3 nucleotides: TGTGCCAGCAGCGGGGGGACTAGCGGGAGAAGGTACAATGAGCAGTTCTTC. This encodes CASSGGTSGRRYNEQFF. The full variable domain, completed using reference TRBV9 and TRBJ2-1, is DSGVTQTPKHLITATGQRVTLRCSPRSGDLSVYWYQQSLDQGLQFLIQYYNGEERAKGNILERFSAQQFPDLHSELNLSSLELGDSALYFCASSGGTSGRRYNEQFFGPGTRLTVL.

The gene calls are TRBV5-1 and TRBJ2-2, with 15 bases identical to TRBD2. This CDR3 spans 17 amino acids. V lost 4 bases to trimming and J lost 1 base; unmatched junction nucleotides: 2. Germline CDR1 reads SGHRS; CDR2 reads YFSETQ. CDR3 loop: CASSPGLAGGNTGELFF. The CDR3 nucleotides read TGCGCCAGCAGCCCGGGACTAGCGGGAGGGAACACCGGGGAGCTGTTTTTT.

The chain couples TRBV20-1 to TRBJ1-5; D is undetermined. The germline gives CDR1 DFQATT, CDR2 SNEGSKA (reference sequence). This CDR3 comprises 13 residues. V lost 0 bases, J lost 9 bases, and 12 bases lay in between. The CDR3 bases are TGCAGTGCTAGAGATCCAGACCTCGCGCCCCAGCATTTT. It translates to CSARDPDLAPQHF.

The chain carries TRBV6-1 and TRBJ2-7; TRBD2 agrees at 10 bases. Germline lookup yields CDR1 MNHNS and CDR2 SASEGT. This CDR3 region has 16 residues. V was clipped by 5 bases and J by 8 bases; unmatched bases: 15. The CDR3 is CASSHTGGRTSGKQYF. In DNA form, the CDR3 reads TGTGCCAGCAGTCATACCGGGGGCCGGACTAGCGGCAAGCAGTACTTC.

This clonotype was seen at least ten times. V usage is TRBV2 and J usage is TRBJ1-1; 8 nucleotides line up with TRBD1. There are 13 residues in the CDR3. Trimming cost V 8 bases and J 6 bases; bases outside gene matches: 8. From germline, CDR1 is SNHLY and CDR2 FYNNEI. The CDR3 spells CASGRQGRSEAFF. DNA for the CDR3: TGTGCCAGCGGCCGACAGGGGAGGTCTGAAGCTTTCTTT.

The genes are TRBV20-1 and TRBJ2-3, with 10 bases matching TRBD2. The germline V gene encodes CDR1 DFQATT and CDR2 SNEGSKA (reference sequence). J gave up 4 bases and V 6 bases, and 10 bases lay outside the gene matches. The CDR3 is made up of 15 amino acids. The CDR3 DNA sequence: TGCAGTGCACTATCAGCGGGAGGGCATTCAGATACGCAGTATTTT. Translation: CSALSAGGHSDTQYF.